This T cell receptor (beta chain) was found in a study of identical twins. The table lists this clonotype with a count of one. Its antigen is not known. The CDR3 has 18 amino acids. Germline CDR1 and CDR2: DFQATT and SNEGSKA (reference sequence). V lost 3 bases and J 7 bases, leaving 28 bases between the germline ends. Findings and limits, study-wide: It was cross-sectional statistical analysis, not following the same donors, that the conclusions relied on. Invariant MAIT and iNKT cells could partly confound zero-insertion analyses.

Template switching (which added a universal primer site) was used, and cDNA carried unique molecular identifiers. From the 5' RACE reads, TCRdb called clonotypes with MiXCR, one entry per CDR3 protein. The sample lists some 1,700,000 distinct CDR3 sequences; more than 30% were seen once. The origin of this receptor is a newborn girl in good health. Sequences were obtained from cord blood. The rearrangement uses TRBV20-1 and TRBJ1-5; tentatively, D is TRBD1 (6 bases). The CDR3 DNA sequence: TGCAGTGCTAGTCTCTCCGGGGGCCCGAGTGGCAGTGGGCAGCCCCAGCATTTT. Protein: CSASLSGGPSGSGQPQHF.